One and the same sample provided the 14 T cell receptor beta chains below, sequenced in a study of shared clonotypes between healthy human individuals. Sequenced by immunoSEQ multiplex PCR; TCRdb stores in-frame clones only, minus some. Among about 490,000 clones listed, around 80% were seen once. The sequenced material came from PBMCs. These receptors all stem from a middle-aged woman in good health. Some clones in this sample may be carry-over from other donors' samples.

A single count supports this clone. The chain carries TRBV30 and TRBJ1-4; 9 bases match TRBD1. Germline CDR1 is GTSNPN and CDR2 is SVGIG (reference sequence). This CDR3 is 15 amino acids long. J was trimmed by 7 bases and V by 2 bases; bases with no gene match: 8. CDR3 DNA: TGTGCCTGGAGTCCCCAGGACAGGGGTATTGAAAAACTGTTTTTT. This codes for CAWSPQDRGIEKLFF.

This clone has a single count. This rearrangement joins TRBV5-1 to TRBJ1-1; 7 positions match TRBD1. The CDR3 contains 14 residues. V gave up 4 bases and J gave up 6 bases; unmatched junction bases: 9. Germline CDR1 SGHRS, CDR2 YFSETQ. CDR3: CASSPNTGVPEAFF. The CDR3 DNA reads TGCGCCAGCAGCCCAAACACAGGGGTACCTGAAGCTTTCTTT.

The chain employs TRBV18 and TRBJ2-7, with 7 bases identical to TRBD1. Germline loops: CDR1 KGHSH, CDR2 LQKENI. Trimming removed 5 bases from V and 3 bases from J; junction bases left unmatched: 10. CDR3 length: 15 amino acids. Here the CDR3 reads CASSIPGTANYEQYF. The CDR3 coding sequence is TGTGCCAGCTCAATCCCCGGGACAGCTAACTACGAGCAGTACTTC. Full variable domain (rest looked up from reference TRBV18 and TRBJ2-7): NAGVMQNPRHLVRRRGQEARLRCSPMKGHSHVYWYRQLPEEGLKFMVYLQKENIIDESGMPKERFSAEFPKEGPSILRIQQVVRGDSAAYFCASSIPGTANYEQYFGPGTRLTVT.

V and J are TRBV5-4 and TRBJ1-1; no clear D. This CDR3 region has 17 residues. Trimming took off 0 bases at V and 1 base at J, with 16 bases between the two ends. Per the germline V gene, CDR1 is SGHNT and CDR2 is YYREEE (reference sequence). CDR3 DNA sequence: TGTGCCAGCAGCTTGGTGTGGGGTAATATACGGAACACTGAAGCTTTCTTT. Its protein is CASSLVWGNIRNTEAFF.

This chain joins TRBV5-4 and TRBJ1-1; D may be TRBD1 (6 bases). V gave up 4 bases and J gave up 7 bases, with 17 bases separating them. The CDR3 has 14 amino acids. Germline lookup yields CDR1 SGHNT and CDR2 YYREEE (reference sequence). The CDR3 loop is CASSRGQSWGEAFF. CDR3 DNA sequence: TGTGCCAGCAGCCGCGGACAGTCCTGGGGTGAAGCTTTCTTT.

The CDR3 loop is CASSLARGAGEQFF. The CDR3 nucleotides read TGTGCCAGCAGCTTGGCCCGAGGGGCGGGAGAGCAGTTCTTC. This chain joins TRBV7-6 and TRBJ2-1; D possibly corresponds to TRBD2 (6 bases). The CDR3 loop spans 14 amino acids. From germline, CDR1 is SGHVS and CDR2 FNYEAQ. V was trimmed by 3 bases and J by 10 bases, leaving 16 bases between them. Full variable domain (remainder filled in from reference TRBV7-6 and TRBJ2-1): GAGVSQSPRYKVTKRGQDVALRCDPISGHVSLYWYRQALGQGPEFLTYFNYEAQQDKSGLPNDRFSAERPEGSISTLTIQRTEQRDSAMYRCASSLARGAGEQFFGPGTRLTVL.

The chain is built from TRBV18 and TRBJ1-4; 8 bases line up with TRBD1. The CDR3 extends over 17 amino acids. With V trimmed by 3 bases and J by 2 bases, 8 bases remained unmatched. Germline V gene lookup returns CDR1 KGHSH and CDR2 LQKENI. In DNA, the CDR3 is TGTGCCAGCTCACCGGGTACAGGGGGAAGGACTAATGAAAAACTGTTTTTT. Its protein product is CASSPGTGGRTNEKLFF.

Points on this clone: A read error is likely, as this CDR3 ends without the conserved phenylalanine or tryptophan. This sequence joins TRBV10-3 and TRBJ1-1; the D gene is possibly TRBD1 (6 bases). The ends were cut back, 4 bases at V and 8 bases at J, with 8 bases in the middle. The CDR3 loop spans 11 amino acids. Germline V gene sequence: CDR1 ENHRY, CDR2 SYGVKD. The CDR3 region has the DNA TGTGCCATCAGTGTGGGGACAGAAGCTTTCCTT. Its translation is CAISVGTEAFL.

The genes are TRBV13 and TRBJ1-1; D gene uncertain. The CDR3 consists of 12 residues. The V and J ends lost 5 bases and 8 bases respectively, with 12 bases between them. Looked up from germline, CDR1 is PRHDT and CDR2 is FYEKMQ (reference sequence). The CDR3 reads CASSPRTEEAFF. In nucleotides, the CDR3 is TGTGCCAGCAGCCCTCGGACTGAAGAAGCTTTCTTT.

This clone was counted a few times. This chain connects TRBV15 to TRBJ2-3, with unresolved D. The CDR3 spans 13 residues. The ends were cut back, 0 bases at V and 3 bases at J, with 4 bases in the middle. Germline loops: CDR1 LNHNV, CDR2 YYDKDF (reference sequence). CDR3 coding DNA: TGTGCCACCAGCAGAGAGGGAACAGATACGCAGTATTTT. This sequence encodes CATSREGTDTQYF.

V is TRBV4-2 and J is TRBJ2-5; D is unresolved. The end of the DNA fits TRBJ2-7 better, so the J call may be wrong. Germline-derived CDR1 and CDR2 are LGHNA and YNFKEQ. CDR3 size: 13 residues. CDR3 sequence reads: CASSPTINYEQYF. CDR3 DNA: TGTGCCAGCAGCCCCACCATCAACTACGAGCAGTACTTC.

The CDR3 sequence: CASSRGTSGRAGELFF. CDR3 DNA sequence: TGTGCCAGCAGCCGCGGGACTAGCGGGAGGGCCGGGGAGCTGTTTTTT. V gene TRBV28 combines with J gene TRBJ2-2; 16 bases agree with TRBD2. Looked up from germline, CDR1 is MDHEN and CDR2 is SYDVKM. CDR3 length equals 16 residues. V shed 6 bases, J shed 6 bases, and the junction held 4 bases outside the gene matches.

CDR3 DNA sequence: TGTGCCTGGACGCAAAACCGGGACAGGAACACCGGGGAGCTGTTTTTT. Amino acid sequence: CAWTQNRDRNTGELFF. The chain carries TRBV30 and TRBJ2-2, with 7 bases lining up with TRBD1. The germline V gene has CDR1 GTSNPN and CDR2 SVGIG (reference sequence). The CDR3 consists of 16 residues. V lost 4 bases, J lost 1 base, and 9 bases stayed unmatched.

This CDR3 is CASSMRGQPMNTEAFF. The CDR3 DNA reads TGTGCCAGTAGTATGCGTGGACAGCCCATGAACACTGAAGCTTTCTTT. This chain connects TRBV19 to TRBJ1-1; TRBD1 might be the D (6 bases). The CDR3 spans 16 residues. V was cut by 3 bases and J by 0 bases, with 14 bases left in between. Germline V gene lookup returns CDR1 LNHDA and CDR2 SQIVND (reference sequence).